The clone carrying this T cell receptor (beta chain) showed up just once. Its target is not known. Some clones are missing from TCRdb's copy, which holds only in-frame ones; the method was immunoSEQ multiplex PCR. This sample has about 55,000 clones, with 75% to 95% found just once. This record belongs to a study of cytomegalovirus exposure and HLA in healthy donors. Germline trimming cut 7 bases from V and 1 base from J; bases unmatched to any gene: 6. This CDR3 contains 15 residues. The germline gives CDR1 LGHNT, CDR2 FRNRAP. General study findings and limits: There were 150 to 200 TCR beta chains listed as cytomegalovirus-associated. The classifier, whose performance was assessed in both the original and validation cohorts, reportedly diagnosed cytomegalovirus status with high specificity and sensitivity. Rarity held for most TCR sequences, but there were some public TCRs that occurred in many donors.

The sequence came from a man aged 18 to 35 in good health and CMV-seronegative. The V call is TRBV12-5, the J call TRBJ2-2, with 7 nucleotides matching TRBD1. Sample: PBMCs. CDR3 loop: CASALRQGNTGELFF. The CDR3 DNA sequence: TGTGCTAGTGCCCTGAGACAGGGGAACACCGGGGAGCTGTTTTTT.